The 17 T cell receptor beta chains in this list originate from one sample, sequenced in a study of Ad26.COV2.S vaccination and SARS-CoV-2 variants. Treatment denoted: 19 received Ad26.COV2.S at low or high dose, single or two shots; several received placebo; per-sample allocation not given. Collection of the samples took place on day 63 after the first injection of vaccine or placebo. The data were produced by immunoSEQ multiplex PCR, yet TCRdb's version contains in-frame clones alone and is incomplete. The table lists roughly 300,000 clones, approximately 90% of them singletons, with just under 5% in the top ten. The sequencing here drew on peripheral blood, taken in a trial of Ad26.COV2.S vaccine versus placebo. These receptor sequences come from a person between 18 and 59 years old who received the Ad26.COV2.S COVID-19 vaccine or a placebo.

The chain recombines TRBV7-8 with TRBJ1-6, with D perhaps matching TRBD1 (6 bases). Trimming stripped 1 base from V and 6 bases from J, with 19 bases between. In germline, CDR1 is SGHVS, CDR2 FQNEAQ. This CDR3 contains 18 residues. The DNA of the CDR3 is TGTGCCAGCAGCTTAGAATTGAGGGGGGCGGGTTTTAATTCACCCCTCCACTTT. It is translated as CASSLELRGAGFNSPLHF.

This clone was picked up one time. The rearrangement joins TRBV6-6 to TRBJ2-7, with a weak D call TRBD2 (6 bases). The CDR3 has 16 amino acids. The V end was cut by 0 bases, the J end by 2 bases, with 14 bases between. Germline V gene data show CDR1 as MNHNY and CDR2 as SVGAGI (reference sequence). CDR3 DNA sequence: TGTGCCAGCAGTTACTCGGAGGGGTACGGAACCTACGAGCAGTACTTC. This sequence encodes CASSYSEGYGTYEQYF.

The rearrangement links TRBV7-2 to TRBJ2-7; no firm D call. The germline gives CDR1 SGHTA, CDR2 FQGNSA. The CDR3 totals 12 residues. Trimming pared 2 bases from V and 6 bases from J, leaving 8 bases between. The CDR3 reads CASSLRVGEQYF. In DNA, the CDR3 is TGTGCCAGCAGCTTAAGAGTTGGCGAGCAGTACTTC.

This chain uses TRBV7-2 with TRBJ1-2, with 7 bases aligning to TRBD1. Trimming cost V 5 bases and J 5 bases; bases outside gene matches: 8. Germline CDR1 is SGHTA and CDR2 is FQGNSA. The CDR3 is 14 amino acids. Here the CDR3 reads CASSRGRGIYGYTF. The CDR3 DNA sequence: TGTGCCAGCAGCCGGGGCAGGGGGATTTATGGCTACACCTTC.

CDR3 sequence reads: CASSQDLLNSYEQYF. The DNA of the CDR3 is TGCGCCAGCAGCCAAGATTTATTAAACTCCTACGAGCAGTACTTC. V usage is TRBV4-1 and J usage is TRBJ2-7; no clear D. Per the germline V gene, CDR1 is MGHRA and CDR2 is YSYEKL. There are 15 residues in the CDR3. V lost 0 bases and J lost 0, with 9 bases in between.

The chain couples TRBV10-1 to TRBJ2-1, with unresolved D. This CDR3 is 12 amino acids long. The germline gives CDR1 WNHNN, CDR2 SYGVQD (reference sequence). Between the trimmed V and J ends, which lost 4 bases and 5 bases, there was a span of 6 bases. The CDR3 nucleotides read TGCGCCAGCAGTGCGTCGAACAATGAGCAGTTCTTC. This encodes CASSASNNEQFF.

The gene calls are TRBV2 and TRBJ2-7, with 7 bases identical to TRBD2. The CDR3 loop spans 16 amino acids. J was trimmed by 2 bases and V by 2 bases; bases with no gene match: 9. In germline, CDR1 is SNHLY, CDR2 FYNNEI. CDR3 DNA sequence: TGTGCCAGCAGTGAATTGGTGGCTAGCGGAACCTACGAGCAGTACTTC. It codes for CASSELVASGTYEQYF.

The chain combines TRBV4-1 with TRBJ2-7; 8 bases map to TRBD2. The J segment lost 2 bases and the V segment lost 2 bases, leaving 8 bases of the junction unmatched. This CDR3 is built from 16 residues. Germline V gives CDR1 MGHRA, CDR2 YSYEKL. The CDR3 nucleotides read TGCGCCAGCAGCCAACAGATAGCGGGGCGACCCTACGAGCAGTACTTC. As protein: CASSQQIAGRPYEQYF.

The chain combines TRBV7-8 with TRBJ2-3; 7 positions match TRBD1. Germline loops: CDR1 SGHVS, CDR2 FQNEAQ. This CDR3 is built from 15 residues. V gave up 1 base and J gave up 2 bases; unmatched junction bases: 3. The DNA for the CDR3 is TGTGCCAGCAGCTTAGACAGGGGTATCACAGATACGCAGTATTTT. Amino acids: CASSLDRGITDTQYF.

CDR3 nucleotides: TGTGCCAGCAGCCAAAGATGGGGACAGGGGGCTTGGGGCTACACCTTC. This encodes CASSQRWGQGAWGYTF. V usage is TRBV7-2 and J usage is TRBJ1-2; 12 nucleotides match TRBD1. Germline assignment: CDR1 SGHTA and CDR2 FQGNSA. The J segment lost 8 bases and the V segment lost 5 bases, leaving 12 bases of the junction unmatched. The CDR3 is made up of 16 amino acids.

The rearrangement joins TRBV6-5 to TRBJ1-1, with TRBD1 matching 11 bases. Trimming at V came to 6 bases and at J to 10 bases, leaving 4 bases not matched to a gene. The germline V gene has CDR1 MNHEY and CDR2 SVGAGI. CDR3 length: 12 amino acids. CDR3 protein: CASSPGTGGAFF. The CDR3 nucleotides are TGTGCCAGCAGCCCGGGGACAGGGGGAGCTTTCTTT.

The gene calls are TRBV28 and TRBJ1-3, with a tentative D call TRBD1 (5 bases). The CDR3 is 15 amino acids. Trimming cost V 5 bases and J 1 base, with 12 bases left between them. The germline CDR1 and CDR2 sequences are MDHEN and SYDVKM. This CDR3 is CASSPADSSGNTIYF. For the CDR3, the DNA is TGTGCCAGCAGTCCCGCCGACAGTTCTGGAAACACCATATATTTT.

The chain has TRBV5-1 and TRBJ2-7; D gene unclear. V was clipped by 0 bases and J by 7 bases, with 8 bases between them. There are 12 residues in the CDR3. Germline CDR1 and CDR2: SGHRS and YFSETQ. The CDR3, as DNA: TGCGCCAGCAGCTTGGATGGAGTTGAGCAGTACTTC. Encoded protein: CASSLDGVEQYF.

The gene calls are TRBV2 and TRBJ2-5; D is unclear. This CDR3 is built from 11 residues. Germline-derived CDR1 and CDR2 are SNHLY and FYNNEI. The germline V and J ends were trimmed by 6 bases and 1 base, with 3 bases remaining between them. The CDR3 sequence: CASRIQETQYF. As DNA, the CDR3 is TGTGCCAGCAGGATCCAAGAGACCCAGTACTTC.

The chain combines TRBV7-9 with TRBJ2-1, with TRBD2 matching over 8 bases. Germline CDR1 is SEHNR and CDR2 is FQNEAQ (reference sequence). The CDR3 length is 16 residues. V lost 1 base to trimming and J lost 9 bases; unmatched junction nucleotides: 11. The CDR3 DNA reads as TGTGCCAGCAGCTTAGGAATCGGCGGGAGGATAGGTGAGCAGTTCTTC. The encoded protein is CASSLGIGGRIGEQFF.

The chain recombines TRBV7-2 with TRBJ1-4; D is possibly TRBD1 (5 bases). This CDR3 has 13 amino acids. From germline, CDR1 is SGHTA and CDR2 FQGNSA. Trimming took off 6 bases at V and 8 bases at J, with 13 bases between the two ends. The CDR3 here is CASSHLRAEKLFF. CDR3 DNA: TGTGCCAGCAGTCATCTCAGGGCCGAAAAACTGTTTTTT. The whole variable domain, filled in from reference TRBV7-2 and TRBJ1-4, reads GAGVSQSPSNKVTEKGKDVELRCDPISGHTALYWYRQSLGQGLEFLIYFQGNSAPDKSGLPSDRFSAERTGGSVSTLTIQRTQQEDSAVYLCASSHLRAEKLFFGSGTQLSVL.

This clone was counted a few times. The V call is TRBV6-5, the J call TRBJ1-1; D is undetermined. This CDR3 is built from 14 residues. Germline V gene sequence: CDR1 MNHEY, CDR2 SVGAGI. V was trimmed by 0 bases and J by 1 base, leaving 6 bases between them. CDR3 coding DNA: TGTGCCAGCAGTTACTCGAACGGGAACACTGAAGCTTTCTTT. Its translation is CASSYSNGNTEAFF.